Below, 9 T cell receptor beta chains from the same sample are listed, as sequenced in a study of T-cell memory formation after mild COVID-19. Each CDR3 protein is one row after TCRdb ran MiXCR on the 5' RACE reads. Of some 40,000 distinct CDR3 sequences detected, 5% to 7% appear once; the ten largest clones hold under 0.9%. Sequencing was carried out using PBMCs or a T cell subset sorted from them (not recorded which). These receptors were obtained from an adult who had mild COVID-19 (a few samples of this study predate the infection). Cell type and time point are not known.

V gene TRBV18 combines with J gene TRBJ2-2; 7 positions agree with TRBD1. The germline V gene encodes CDR1 KGHSH and CDR2 LQKENI. The CDR3 loop spans 15 amino acids. With V trimmed by 5 bases and J by 8 bases, 11 bases remained unmatched. Here the CDR3 DNA reads TGTGCCAGCTCAGGACGACAGGGTTCAGCGGGGGAGCTGTTTTTT. Encoded protein: CASSGRQGSAGELFF.

This clonotype was seen many times. The rearrangement joins TRBV5-1 to TRBJ2-1, with 10 bases that match TRBD1. The germline CDR1 and CDR2 sequences are SGHRS and YFSETQ. V gave up 6 bases and J gave up 4 bases; unmatched junction bases: 10. CDR3 length equals 16 residues. DNA for the CDR3: TGCGCCAGCACCGGACAGGGGGTTATAGGATACAATGAGCAGTTCTTC. Translation gives CASTGQGVIGYNEQFF.

This clonotype appeared many times. The CDR3 DNA reads TGTGCCAGCAGCTTAGACAGGGGACAGCCCCAGCATTTT. It translates to CASSLDRGQPQHF. The chain couples TRBV7-3 to TRBJ1-5; 8 nucleotides align to TRBD1. Germline CDR1 is SGHTA and CDR2 is FQGTGA. V was clipped by 2 bases and J by 7 bases; unmatched bases: 1. CDR3 length equals 13 residues. The variable domain in full, completed from reference TRBV7-3 and TRBJ1-5, reads GAGVSQTPSNKVTEKGKYVELRCDPISGHTALYWYRQSLGQGPEFLIYFQGTGAADDSGLPNDRFFAVRPEGSVSTLKIQRTERGDSAVYLCASSLDRGQPQHFGDGTRLSIL.

This clonotype was observed at least ten times. The chain carries TRBV5-1 and TRBJ2-1; 7 bases are shared with TRBD2. The ends lost 4 bases at V and 5 bases at J; junction bases unmatched: 3. CDR1 and CDR2 (germline): SGHRS, YFSETQ. The CDR3 consists of 13 residues. The CDR3 is CASSGRANNEQFF. The CDR3, as DNA: TGCGCCAGCAGCGGGAGGGCCAACAATGAGCAGTTCTTC.

The V gene is TRBV29-1, the J gene TRBJ2-7; 11 bases align to TRBD2. The CDR3 is 16 amino acids. The V gene end was trimmed by 4 bases and the J gene end by 1 base; junction bases not matched to a gene: 9. Looked up from germline, CDR1 is SQVTM and CDR2 is ANQGSEA. The CDR3 region has the DNA TGCAGCGTTGGGGGGGATCTAGCGGGAGGTTCCTACGAGCAGTACTTC. Translated, it gives CSVGGDLAGGSYEQYF.

In this sample, this clonotype turned up a few times. This chain connects TRBV10-3 to TRBJ1-5; D is unclear. V dropped 3 bases and J dropped 4 bases, with 7 bases sitting between them. CDR3 length: 13 amino acids. Germline-derived CDR1 and CDR2 are ENHRY and SYGVKD. The CDR3 spells CAISERENQPQHF. CDR3 sequence (DNA): TGTGCCATCAGTGAAAGGGAGAATCAGCCCCAGCATTTT.

The chain joins TRBV5-1 to TRBJ1-4; 7 nucleotides match TRBD1. The CDR3 totals 14 residues. Germline CDR1 reads SGHRS; CDR2 reads YFSETQ. V was clipped by 7 bases and J by 7 bases; unmatched bases: 10. CDR3 loop: CASELSGGGEKLFF. DNA of the CDR3: TGCGCCAGCGAACTATCAGGGGGAGGTGAAAAACTGTTTTTT.

This clonotype showed up just a few times. The chain carries TRBV20-1 and TRBJ2-7; 8 bases are shared with TRBD1. With 3 bases clipped from V and 4 bases from J, the junction kept 5 bases outside the gene matches. This CDR3 spans 13 amino acids. Germline V gene lookup returns CDR1 DFQATT and CDR2 SNEGSKA (reference sequence). Written as DNA, the CDR3 is TGCAGTGCTAGGATACAGGGGGGATACGAGCAGTACTTC. Protein product: CSARIQGGYEQYF.

This clonotype was seen a few times. In DNA, the CDR3 is TGTGCCACCCACCGGGGCAGAGCCAACTATGGCTACACCTTC. This encodes CATHRGRANYGYTF. The chain carries TRBV19 and TRBJ1-2, with TRBD1 as a possible D gene (5 bases). CDR3 length equals 14 residues. Trimming left V 10 bases short and J 2 bases short, with 17 bases between. Germline V gene lookup returns CDR1 LNHDA and CDR2 SQIVND (reference sequence).